What follows is one T cell receptor beta chain and its context. Germline CDR1 is MGHDK and CDR2 is SYGVNS. The V and J ends lost 4 bases and 10 bases, in that order; junction bases with no gene match: 8. This CDR3 has 15 residues. Per the study methods: It was from reference gene primer amplification that nucleated cell counts were estimated. Generated by immunoSEQ multiplex PCR, the TCRdb table keeps only in-frame clones and is missing some. That table furnishes V, J and clone size, whereas the DNA furnished D and trimming. The sample lists about 90,000 clones, more than 70% occurring once. The data were taken from a study of blood T cell repertoires in COVID-19. The overall study: There were acute and convalescent COVID-19 samples, and they came from the United States, Italy and Spain. PBMCs, B-cell-depleted T cells, or T cells were the source of the cDNA or gDNA that made up the material.

The chain uses TRBV25-1 and TRBJ1-6, with 9 bases matching TRBD1. Sample: peripheral blood. The receptor was isolated from an elderly woman with acute or convalescent COVID-19. The CDR3 coding sequence is TGTGCCAGCAGTGGGGGGACAGGGTTAATCTCACCCCTCCACTTT. It is translated as CASSGGTGLISPLHF.